The rows below give T cell receptor beta chains drawn from one sample of a study of shared clonotypes between healthy human individuals. The assay was immunoSEQ multiplex PCR, and TCRdb's table has in-frame clones only and misses some. The sample holds about 750,000 clones, 92% seen once. What was sequenced was naive CD8+ T cells sorted from blood. The receptors here all came from a man aged 30 to 39 in good health. CDR3s include the opening cysteine and the closing phenylalanine or tryptophan. A D gene is named only where the DNA matches it firmly. Only some rows state a clone size, as once, few, many or a class for expanded clones.

d_call,clone_size,v_call,j_call,cdr3_nt,cdr3_aa
TRBD1,once,TRBV7-9,TRBJ2-5,TGTGCCAGCAGCTTAGTACAGGGGGCCGCCCTGACCCAGTACTTC,CASSLVQGAALTQYF
TRBD2,.,TRBV4-1,TRBJ2-7,TGCGCCAGCAGCCCAACACTAGCGGAGAACTCCTACGAGCAGTACTTC,CASSPTLAENSYEQYF
.,few,TRBV9,TRBJ1-5,TGTGCCAGCAATGAAGGGGAGGGACAGCCCCAGCATTTT,CASNEGEGQPQHF
.,few,TRBV6-1,TRBJ2-5,TGTGCCAGCAGTGACTTGGGGAACCCTCAAGAGACCCAGTACTTC,CASSDLGNPQETQYF
.,.,TRBV30,TRBJ2-5,TGTGCCTGGAGCCTAGTGGGGGAGACCCAGTACTTC,CAWSLVGETQYF
.,.,TRBV10-1,TRBJ1-1,TGCGCCAGCAAAAAGAAAGGCACTGAAGCTTTCTTT,CASKKKGTEAFF
TRBD1,.,TRBV11-3,TRBJ2-1,TGTGCCAGCAGAGGGGGCGCCTACAATGAGCAGTTCTTC,CASRGGAYNEQFF
.,.,TRBV19,TRBJ1-5,TGTGCCAGTAGTCCTTACTACCCCCTTCAGCCCCAGCATTTT,CASSPYYPLQPQHF
.,.,TRBV11-2,TRBJ2-5,TGTGCCAGCAGCTTAGATCCAGGGGGAGGAGAGACCCAGTACTTC,CASSLDPGGGETQYF
.,.,TRBV7-2,TRBJ2-1,TGTGCCAGCAGCTGGGGACCTGCTGAGGATGAGCAGTTCTTC,CASSWGPAEDEQFF
.,.,TRBV7-8,TRBJ2-7,TGTGCCAGCAGCTGGCCGAGGGGAGGACTCTCCTACGAGCAGTACTTC,CASSWPRGGLSYEQYF
.,.,TRBV11-2,TRBJ2-7,TGTGCCAGCAGCTTAGTCCCGGGCCGATCCTACGAGCAGTACTTC,CASSLVPGRSYEQYF
.,.,TRBV27,TRBJ2-7,TGTGCCAGCAGTCGCCAGGGGGGACTCTCCTACGAGCAGTACTTC,CASSRQGGLSYEQYF
.,.,TRBV11-2,TRBJ1-4,TGTGCCAGCAGCCACAACGGGGCAACTAATGAAAAACTGTTTTTT,CASSHNGATNEKLFF
TRBD2,.,TRBV11-2,TRBJ2-3,TGTGCCAGCAGCTCTAGCGGGAGGGAGTATTTT,CASSSSGREYF
.,.,TRBV5-4,TRBJ2-2,TGTGCCAGCAGCTTGGACCTATCGGGAGGGGAGCTGTTTTTT,CASSLDLSGGELFF
TRBD2,.,TRBV28,TRBJ2-3,TGTGCCAGCAGAGGGACTAGCGGGAGGGTGGCAGATACGCAGTATTTT,CASRGTSGRVADTQYF
.,.,TRBV5-1,TRBJ1-2,TGCGCCAGCAGCCCGAACTTGGGGGCTAGAATCAACTATGGCTACACCTTC,CASSPNLGARINYGYTF
TRBD2,.,TRBV6-1,TRBJ2-7,TGTGCCAGCAGTGAAAGGGGAGGGGCTTACGAGCAGTACTTC,CASSERGGAYEQYF
TRBD2,.,TRBV7-2,TRBJ2-2,TGTGCCAGCAGCTCCCGGACTAGCGGGAGGGTGAGAAGGGAGCTGTTTTTT,CASSSRTSGRVRRELFF
TRBD2,.,TRBV19,TRBJ2-2,TGTGCCAGTAGTTATCCCGGTCCGACTAGCGGGGATGACACCGGGGAGCTGTTTTTT,CASSYPGPTSGDDTGELFF
.,.,TRBV9,TRBJ2-7,TGTGCCAGCAGCGTAGAACCTGAAGTGGGAGACGAGCAGTACTTC,CASSVEPEVGDEQYF
TRBD1,.,TRBV27,TRBJ1-2,TGTGCCAGCAGTTTGGACAGGCGGGGCTACACCTTC,CASSLDRRGYTF
TRBD2,.,TRBV28,TRBJ2-7,TGTGCCAGCAGTCGACTAGCAAGGCCGTACGAGCAGTACTTC,CASSRLARPYEQYF
TRBD2,.,TRBV7-9,TRBJ2-2,TGTGCCAGCAGCTTTCCAAAAGCGGGACCCTACACCGGGGAGCTGTTTTTT,CASSFPKAGPYTGELFF
.,.,TRBV5-6,TRBJ2-7,TGTGCCAGCAGCGGGCGATTGGACGAGCAGTACTTC,CASSGRLDEQYF
.,few,TRBV7-9,TRBJ2-7,TGTGCCAGCAGCTTTCAGGGTTCCTACGAGCAGTACTTC,CASSFQGSYEQYF
.,.,TRBV2,TRBJ2-7,TGTGCCAGCATTGGGACACGCTACGAGCAGTACTTC,CASIGTRYEQYF